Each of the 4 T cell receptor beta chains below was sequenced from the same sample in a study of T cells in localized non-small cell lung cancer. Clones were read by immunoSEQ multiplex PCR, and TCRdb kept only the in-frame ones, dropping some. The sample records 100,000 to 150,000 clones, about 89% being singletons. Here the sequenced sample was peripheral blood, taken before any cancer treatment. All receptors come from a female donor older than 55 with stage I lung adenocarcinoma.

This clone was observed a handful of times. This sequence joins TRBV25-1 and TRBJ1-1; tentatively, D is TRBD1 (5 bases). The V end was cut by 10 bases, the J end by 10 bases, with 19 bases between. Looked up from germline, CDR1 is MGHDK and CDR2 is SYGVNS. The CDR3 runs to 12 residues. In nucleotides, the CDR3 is TGTGCCACCAAAATGGGGCCGGGTTCAGCTTTCTTT. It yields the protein CATKMGPGSAFF.

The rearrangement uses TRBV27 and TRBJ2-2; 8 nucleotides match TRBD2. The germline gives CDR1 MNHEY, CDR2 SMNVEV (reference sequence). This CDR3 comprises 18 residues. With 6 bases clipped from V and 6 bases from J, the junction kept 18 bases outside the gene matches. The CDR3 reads CASRLTGTRFVGAGELFF. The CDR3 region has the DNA TGTGCCAGCAGGCTCACCGGGACTAGGTTTGTTGGAGCCGGGGAGCTGTTTTTT.

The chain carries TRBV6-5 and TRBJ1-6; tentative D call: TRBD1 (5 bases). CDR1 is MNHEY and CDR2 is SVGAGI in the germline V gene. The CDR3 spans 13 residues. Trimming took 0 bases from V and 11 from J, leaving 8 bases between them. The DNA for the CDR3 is TGTGCCAGCAGTTACTCAGGGGTAGCACCCCTCCACTTT. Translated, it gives CASSYSGVAPLHF.

The CDR3 DNA reads as TGTGCCAGCAGCTTAGGATCGACTAGCGCTTACTACGAGCAGTACTTC. Translated, it gives CASSLGSTSAYYEQYF. The chain recombines TRBV7-8 with TRBJ2-7, with TRBD2 matching over 8 bases. With 1 base clipped from V and 3 bases from J, the junction kept 8 bases outside the gene matches. Germline assignment: CDR1 SGHVS and CDR2 FQNEAQ. CDR3 length: 16 residues. The full variable domain, completed using reference TRBV7-8 and TRBJ2-7, is GAGVSQSPRYKVAKRGQDVALRCDPISGHVSLFWYQQALGQGPEFLTYFQNEAQLDKSGLPSDRFFAERPEGSVSTLKIQRTQQEDSAVYLCASSLGSTSAYYEQYFGPGTRLTVT.